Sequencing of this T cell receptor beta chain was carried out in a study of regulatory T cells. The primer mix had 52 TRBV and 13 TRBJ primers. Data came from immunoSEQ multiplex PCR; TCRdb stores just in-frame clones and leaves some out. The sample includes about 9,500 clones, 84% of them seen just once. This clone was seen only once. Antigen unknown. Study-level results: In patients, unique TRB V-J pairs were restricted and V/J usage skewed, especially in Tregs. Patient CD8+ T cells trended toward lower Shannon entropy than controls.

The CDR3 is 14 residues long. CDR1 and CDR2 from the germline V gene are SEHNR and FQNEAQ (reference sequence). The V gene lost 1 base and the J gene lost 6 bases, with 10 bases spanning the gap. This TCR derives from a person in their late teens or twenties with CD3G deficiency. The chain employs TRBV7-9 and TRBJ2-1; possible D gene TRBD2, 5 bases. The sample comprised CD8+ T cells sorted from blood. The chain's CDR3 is CASSLGGHRNEQFF. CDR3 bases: TGTGCCAGCAGCTTAGGAGGGCACCGCAATGAGCAGTTCTTC.